The 6 T cell receptor beta chains given below trace back to one sample, sequenced in a study of control samples from healthy donors and cancer patients. Profiled with immunoSEQ multiplex PCR; TCRdb holds only in-frame clones, not every one. The repertoire holds fewer than 110,000 clones, with 85% to 90% as singletons. Sequencing used PBMCs. Every receptor here comes from a man in his fifties or sixties with lung cancer.

This clone has just one count. The genes are TRBV5-1 and TRBJ2-5; TRBD2 might be the D (5 bases). V lost 3 bases and J 5 bases, leaving 14 bases between the germline ends. From germline, CDR1 is SGHRS and CDR2 YFSETQ. The CDR3 contains 14 residues. DNA of the CDR3: TGCGCCAGCAGCTCTATACCTTCGGGGGAGACCCAGTACTTC. Its protein product is CASSSIPSGETQYF.

To note about this clone: Other nucleotide sequences from this sample produce the same CDR3. The chain is built from TRBV7-3 and TRBJ1-1; the D is unclear. CDR3 length: 13 amino acids. Germline V CDR1 and CDR2: SGHTA, FQGTGA. V gave up 2 bases and J gave up 2 bases, with 6 bases separating them. CDR3 region: CASSLRQNTEAFF. The CDR3 DNA reads as TGTGCCAGCAGCTTACGGCAAAACACTGAAGCTTTCTTT.

The chain employs TRBV9 and TRBJ1-1; D uncertain. Germline CDR1 and CDR2: SGDLS and YYNGEE. The CDR3 is 16 residues long. V lost 4 bases and J 1 base, leaving 17 bases between the germline ends. CDR3 residues: CASSPGPTTWNTEAFF. The CDR3 region has the DNA TGTGCCAGCAGCCCGGGCCCGACTACCTGGAACACTGAAGCTTTCTTT.

This chain uses TRBV13 with TRBJ1-3; tentatively, D is TRBD1 (5 bases). There are 15 residues in the CDR3. The germline V gene has CDR1 PRHDT and CDR2 FYEKMQ (reference sequence). Trimming pared 3 bases from V and 1 base from J, leaving 10 bases between. The CDR3: CASSFRGDSGNTIYF. DNA of the CDR3: TGTGCCAGCAGCTTCCGAGGGGATTCTGGAAACACCATATATTTT.

The chain joins TRBV12-5 to TRBJ2-5; 10 bases agree with TRBD1. The germline V gene encodes CDR1 LGHNT and CDR2 FRNRAP. This CDR3 contains 20 residues. V lost 0 bases to trimming and J lost 4 bases; unmatched junction nucleotides: 17. Written as DNA, the CDR3 is TGTGCTAGTGGTTTGGTAGCTGATGGGACAGGGGTGGGATCGGGAGAGACCCAGTACTTC. Translated: CASGLVADGTGVGSGETQYF. Filled out from reference TRBV12-5 and TRBJ2-5, the complete variable domain reads DARVTQTPRHKVTEMGQEVTMRCQPILGHNTVFWYRQTMMQGLELLAYFRNRAPLDDSGMPKDRFSAEMPDATLATLKIQPSEPRDSAVYFCASGLVADGTGVGSGETQYFGPGTRLLVL.

The V call is TRBV7-2, the J call TRBJ2-1; D call uncertain. CDR3 length: 12 amino acids. CDR1 is SGHTA and CDR2 is FQGNSA in the germline V gene. Trimming stripped 5 bases from V and 8 bases from J, with 10 bases between. The CDR3 nucleotides read TGTGCCAGCAGCGACCCCTTCGATGAGCAGTTCTTC. This encodes CASSDPFDEQFF.